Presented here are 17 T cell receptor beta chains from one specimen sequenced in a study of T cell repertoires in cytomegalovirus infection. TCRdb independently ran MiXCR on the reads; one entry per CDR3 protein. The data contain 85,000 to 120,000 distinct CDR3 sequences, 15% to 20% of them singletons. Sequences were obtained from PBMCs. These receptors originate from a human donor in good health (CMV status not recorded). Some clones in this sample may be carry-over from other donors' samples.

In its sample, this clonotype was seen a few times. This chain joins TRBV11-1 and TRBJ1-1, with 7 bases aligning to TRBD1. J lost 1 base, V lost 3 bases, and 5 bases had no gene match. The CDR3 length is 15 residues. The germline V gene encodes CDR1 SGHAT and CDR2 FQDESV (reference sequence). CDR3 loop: CASSFQGTANTEAFF. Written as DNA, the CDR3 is TGTGCCAGCAGCTTTCAGGGGACAGCGAACACTGAAGCTTTCTTT.

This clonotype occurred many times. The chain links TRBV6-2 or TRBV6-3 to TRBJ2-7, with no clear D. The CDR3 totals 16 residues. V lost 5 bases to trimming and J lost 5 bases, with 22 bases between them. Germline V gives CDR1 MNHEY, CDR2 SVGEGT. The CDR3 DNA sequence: TGTGCCAGCAGTGCTCGATCGAGACCCATCGTCCACGAGCAGTACTTC. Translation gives CASSARSRPIVHEQYF.

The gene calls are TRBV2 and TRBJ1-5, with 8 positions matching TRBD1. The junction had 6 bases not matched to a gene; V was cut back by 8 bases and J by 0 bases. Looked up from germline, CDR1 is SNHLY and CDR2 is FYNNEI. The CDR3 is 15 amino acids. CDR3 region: CASLDRAYSNQPQHF. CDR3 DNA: TGTGCCAGCCTGGACAGGGCTTATAGCAATCAGCCCCAGCATTTT.

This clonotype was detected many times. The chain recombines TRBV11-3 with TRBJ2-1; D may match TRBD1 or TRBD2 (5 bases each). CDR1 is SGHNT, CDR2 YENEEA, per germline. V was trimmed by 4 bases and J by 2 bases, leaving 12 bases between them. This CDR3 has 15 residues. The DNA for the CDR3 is TGTGCCAGCAGCTCGGGACCCATCCCCTACAATGAGCAGTTCTTC. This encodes CASSSGPIPYNEQFF.

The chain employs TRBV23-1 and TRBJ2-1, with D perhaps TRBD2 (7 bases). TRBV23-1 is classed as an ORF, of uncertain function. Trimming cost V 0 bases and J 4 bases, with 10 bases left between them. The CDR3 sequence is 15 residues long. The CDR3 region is CASSQSGGDYNEQFF. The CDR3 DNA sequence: TGCGCCAGCAGTCAATCAGGGGGGGATTACAATGAGCAGTTCTTC.

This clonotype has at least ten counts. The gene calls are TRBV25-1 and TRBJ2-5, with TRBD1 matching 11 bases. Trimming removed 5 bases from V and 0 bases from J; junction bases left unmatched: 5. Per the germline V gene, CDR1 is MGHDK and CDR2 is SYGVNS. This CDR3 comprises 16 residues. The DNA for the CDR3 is TGTGCCAGCAGTTGGACAGGGGGCCGTGACCAAGAGACCCAGTACTTC. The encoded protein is CASSWTGGRDQETQYF. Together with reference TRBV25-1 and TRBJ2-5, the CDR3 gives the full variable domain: EADIYQTPRYLVIGTGKKITLECSQTMGHDKMYWYQQDPGMELHLIHYSYGVNSTEKGDLSSESTVSRIRTEHFPLTLESARPSHTSQYLCASSWTGGRDQETQYFGPGTRLLVL.

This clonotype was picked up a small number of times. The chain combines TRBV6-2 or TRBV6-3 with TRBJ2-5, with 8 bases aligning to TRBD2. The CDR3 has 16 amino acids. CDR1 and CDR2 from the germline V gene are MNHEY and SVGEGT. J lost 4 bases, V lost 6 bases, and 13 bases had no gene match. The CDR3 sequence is CASRRAEWSGGETQYF. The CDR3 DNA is TGTGCCAGCAGAAGGGCCGAGTGGAGCGGGGGAGAGACCCAGTACTTC.

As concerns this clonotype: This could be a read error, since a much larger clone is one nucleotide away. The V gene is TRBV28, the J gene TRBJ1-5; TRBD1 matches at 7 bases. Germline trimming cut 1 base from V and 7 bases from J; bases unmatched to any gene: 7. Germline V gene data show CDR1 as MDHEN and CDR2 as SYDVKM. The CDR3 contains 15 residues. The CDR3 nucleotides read TGTGCCAGCAGTTTATCGAAACAGGGGAACCAGCCCCAGCATTTT. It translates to CASSLSKQGNQPQHF.

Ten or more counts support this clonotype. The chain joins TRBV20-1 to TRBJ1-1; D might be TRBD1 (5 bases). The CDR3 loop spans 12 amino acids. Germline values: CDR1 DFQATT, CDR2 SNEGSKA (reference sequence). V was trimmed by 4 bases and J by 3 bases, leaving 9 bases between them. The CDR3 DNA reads TGCAGTGCTATCTTCAGGGACACTGAAGCTTTCTTT. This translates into CSAIFRDTEAFF.

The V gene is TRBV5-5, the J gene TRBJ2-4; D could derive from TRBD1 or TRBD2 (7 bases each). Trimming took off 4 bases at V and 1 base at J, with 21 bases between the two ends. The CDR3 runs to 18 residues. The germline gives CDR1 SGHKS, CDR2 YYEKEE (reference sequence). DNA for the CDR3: TGTGCCAGCAGCCAACCAGGGGGTTGGGAGGGTGCCAAAAACATTCAGTACTTC. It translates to CASSQPGGWEGAKNIQYF.

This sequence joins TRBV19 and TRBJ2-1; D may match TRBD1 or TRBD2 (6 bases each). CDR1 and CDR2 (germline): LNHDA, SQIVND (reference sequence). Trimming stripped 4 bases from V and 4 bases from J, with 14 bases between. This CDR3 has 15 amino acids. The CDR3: CASSKPGAPYNEQFF. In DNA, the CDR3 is TGTGCCAGTAGTAAACCGGGGGCCCCATACAATGAGCAGTTCTTC.

CDR3 region: CASTTGQGRTGANVLTF. The CDR3 DNA reads TGTGCCAGCACCACCGGACAGGGGAGAACTGGGGCCAACGTCCTGACTTTC. The chain joins TRBV6-2 or TRBV6-3 to TRBJ2-6; 9 positions agree with TRBD1. Looked up from germline, CDR1 is MNHEY and CDR2 is SVGEGT. This CDR3 contains 17 residues. The V segment lost 7 bases and the J segment 2 bases; nucleotides outside the gene matches: 9.

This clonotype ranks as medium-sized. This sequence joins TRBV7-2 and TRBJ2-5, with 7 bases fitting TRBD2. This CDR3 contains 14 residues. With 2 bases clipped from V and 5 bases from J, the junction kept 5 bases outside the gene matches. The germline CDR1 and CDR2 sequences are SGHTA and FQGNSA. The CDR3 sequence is CASSLSGGRETQYF. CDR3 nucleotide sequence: TGTGCCAGCAGCTTATCGGGGGGACGGGAGACCCAGTACTTC.

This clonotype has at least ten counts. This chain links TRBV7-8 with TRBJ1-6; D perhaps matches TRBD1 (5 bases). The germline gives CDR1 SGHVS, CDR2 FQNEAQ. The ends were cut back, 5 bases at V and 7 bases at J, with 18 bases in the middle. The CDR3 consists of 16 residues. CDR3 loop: CASSVGTPRGNSPLHF. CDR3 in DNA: TGTGCCAGCAGCGTCGGGACCCCTCGAGGCAATTCACCCCTCCACTTT.

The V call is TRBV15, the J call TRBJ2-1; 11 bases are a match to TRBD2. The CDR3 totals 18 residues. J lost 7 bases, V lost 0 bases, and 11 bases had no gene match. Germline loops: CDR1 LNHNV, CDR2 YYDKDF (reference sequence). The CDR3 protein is CATSRDPYLAGGKNEQFF. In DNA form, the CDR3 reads TGTGCCACCAGCAGAGATCCCTACCTAGCGGGGGGTAAAAATGAGCAGTTCTTC.

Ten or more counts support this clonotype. The CDR3 nucleotides are TGCGCCAGCAGCCAATACCGGGACAGGGATAACTATGGCTACACCTTC. This codes for CASSQYRDRDNYGYTF. The V call is TRBV4-3, the J call TRBJ1-2; 9 nucleotides agree with TRBD1. Trimming at V came to 2 bases and at J to 1 base, leaving 5 bases not matched to a gene. This CDR3 comprises 16 residues. CDR1 LGHNA and CDR2 YSLEER come from the germline V gene.

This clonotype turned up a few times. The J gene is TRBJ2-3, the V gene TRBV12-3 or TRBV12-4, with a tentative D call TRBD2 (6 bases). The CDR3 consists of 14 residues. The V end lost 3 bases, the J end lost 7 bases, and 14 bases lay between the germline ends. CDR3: CASSLEGVVNTQYF. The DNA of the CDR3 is TGTGCCAGCAGTTTGGAGGGTGTTGTAAATACGCAGTATTTT.